Below are 22 T cell receptor beta chains sequenced from a single sample in a study of T cell repertoires in cytomegalovirus infection. Their specific antigens are unknown. Using its own MiXCR run on the reads, TCRdb lists one record per CDR3 protein. This sample yields over 45,000 distinct CDR3 sequences, of which 15% to 25% are seen a single time; roughly 50% belongs to the top ten. Material: CD8+ T cells from cultured PBMCs, obtained from culture after CMV antigen stimulation. These receptors originate from a human donor in good health (CMV status not recorded). Some clones in this sample may be carry-over from other donors' samples.

This clonotype was observed at least ten times. This chain links TRBV28 with TRBJ1-1; D is possibly TRBD1 (6 bases). The CDR3 has 17 residues. The germline gives CDR1 MDHEN, CDR2 SYDVKM. Trimming stripped 2 bases from V and 1 base from J, with 17 bases between. CDR3 coding DNA: TGTGCCAGCAGTTTAGAACAGGGAGGGGTGGGGAACACTGAAGCTTTCTTT. This encodes CASSLEQGGVGNTEAFF.

V gene TRBV12-3 or TRBV12-4 combines with J gene TRBJ1-4; D not resolved. The CDR3 totals 15 residues. V dropped 2 bases and J dropped 6 bases, with 13 bases sitting between them. The CDR3 sequence is CASSLRPGGDEKLFF. CDR3 nucleotide sequence: TGTGCCAGCAGTTTACGTCCCGGAGGTGATGAAAAACTGTTTTTT.

This chain connects TRBV6-2 or TRBV6-3 to TRBJ2-1; TRBD1 might be the D (6 bases). The CDR3 runs to 14 residues. Trimming shortened V by 6 bases and J by 5 bases, and 14 bases separated the two germline ends. Germline CDR1 and CDR2: MNHEY and SVGEGT. The CDR3 nucleotides are TGTGCCAGCAGAGGGGACACAGGACACAATGAGCAGTTCTTC. Protein product: CASRGDTGHNEQFF.

Many counts were recorded for this clonotype. The chain is built from TRBV12-3 or TRBV12-4 and TRBJ2-3; the D is unclear. CDR3 length equals 17 residues. V was trimmed by 3 bases and J by 2 bases, leaving 18 bases between them. CDR3 in amino acids: CASSLMGSLESTDTQYF. In nucleotides, the CDR3 is TGTGCCAGCAGTTTGATGGGTAGTCTCGAATCCACAGATACGCAGTATTTT.

This chain joins TRBV29-1 and TRBJ2-3, with 7 bases lining up with TRBD1. From germline, CDR1 is SQVTM and CDR2 ANQGSEA. V shed 7 bases, J shed 3 bases, and the junction held 4 bases outside the gene matches. The CDR3 sequence is 12 residues long. The CDR3 region has the DNA TGCAGCGGTGGACAGGTTACAGATACGCAGTATTTT. This codes for CSGGQVTDTQYF.

V usage is TRBV28 and J usage is TRBJ1-1, with TRBD1 identical over 7 bases. The V gene end was trimmed by 5 bases and the J gene end by 0 bases; junction bases not matched to a gene: 9. CDR1 is MDHEN, CDR2 SYDVKM, per germline. This CDR3 is 16 amino acids long. The CDR3 region has the DNA TGTGCCAGCAGTGACCCCAGGGGGATAATGAACACTGAAGCTTTCTTT. It yields the protein CASSDPRGIMNTEAFF.

This clonotype was picked up a small number of times. J is TRBJ2-7 and V is TRBV29-1; D may match TRBD1 or TRBD2 (5 bases each). Trimming left V 6 bases short and J 3 bases short, with 15 bases between. CDR1 is SQVTM and CDR2 is ANQGSEA in the germline V gene. CDR3 size: 13 residues. The CDR3 reads CSVLRDGYYEQYF. CDR3 DNA sequence: TGCAGCGTCCTCCGGGACGGCTACTACGAGCAGTACTTC.

In regard to this clonotype: A much larger clone is a single base away; this may be a read error. The chain uses TRBV7-9 and TRBJ2-3; 8 nucleotides agree with TRBD1. This CDR3 is 18 amino acids long. CDR1 is SEHNR, CDR2 FQNEAQ, per germline (reference sequence). With V trimmed by 6 bases and J by 2 bases, 16 bases remained unmatched. The CDR3 region is CASSSSETGAPDTDTQYF. The DNA for the CDR3 is TGTGCCAGCAGTTCCTCGGAGACAGGGGCCCCTGACACAGATACGCAGTATTTT.

In its sample, this clonotype was seen a few times. The rearrangement uses TRBV7-8 and TRBJ2-1; D unclear. CDR3 length: 12 amino acids. Germline assignment: CDR1 SGHVS and CDR2 FQNEAQ. V lost 5 bases and J lost 9, with 11 bases in between. CDR3 DNA sequence: TGTGCCAGCAGCGCTACCTTTCCTGAGCAGTTCTTC. Its translation: CASSATFPEQFF.

Sample share makes this clonotype medium-sized (0.01 to 0.1%). The V and J genes are TRBV7-8 and TRBJ1-4; no clear D gene. Trimming removed 8 bases at V and 0 bases at J, with 7 bases between. The CDR3 has 13 amino acids. Germline loops: CDR1 SGHVS, CDR2 FQNEAQ. The CDR3 loop reads CASQRATNEKLFF. CDR3 DNA sequence: TGTGCCAGCCAAAGAGCAACTAATGAAAAACTGTTTTTT.

The sample holds a few counts of this clonotype. The V call is TRBV19, the J call TRBJ1-6; TRBD1 matches at 9 bases. The CDR3 has 16 amino acids. Germline V gene lookup returns CDR1 LNHDA and CDR2 SQIVND (reference sequence). J was trimmed by 5 bases and V by 7 bases; bases with no gene match: 9. CDR3 region: CASKEDRGIDNSPLHF. The CDR3 DNA sequence: TGTGCCAGTAAAGAGGACAGGGGCATTGATAATTCACCCCTCCACTTT. Full variable domain (outside the CDR3, taken from reference TRBV19 and TRBJ1-6): DGGITQSPKYLFRKEGQNVTLSCEQNLNHDAMYWYRQDPGQGLRLIYYSQIVNDFQKGDIAEGYSVSREKKESFPLTVTSAQKNPTAFYLCASKEDRGIDNSPLHFGNGTRLTVT.

This clonotype was counted many times. The chain combines TRBV7-9 with TRBJ2-1; 12 bases are shared with TRBD2. V dropped 4 bases and J dropped 7; count of bases not matched to a gene: 11. The CDR3 has 17 amino acids. Germline CDR1 reads SEHNR; CDR2 reads FQNEAQ (reference sequence). The CDR3 here is CASSSQRLAGGRNEQFF. CDR3 nucleotides: TGTGCCAGCAGCTCCCAACGTCTAGCGGGGGGGAGGAATGAGCAGTTCTTC. Using reference TRBV7-9 and TRBJ2-1 for the parts outside the CDR3, the full variable domain is DTGVSQNPRHKITKRGQNVTFRCDPISEHNRLYWYRQTLGQGPEFLTYFQNEAQLEKSRLLSDRFSAERPKGSFSTLEIQRTEQGDSAMYLCASSSQRLAGGRNEQFFGPGTRLTVL.

At least ten counts were recorded for this clonotype. The rearrangement uses TRBV12-3 or TRBV12-4 and TRBJ2-2; weak D call: TRBD2 (7 bases). Trimming removed 7 bases at V and 4 bases at J, with 16 bases between. The CDR3 is 15 residues long. The CDR3 nucleotides are TGTGCCAGCAAGTCGGGGGGCGGGGGCACCGGGGAGCTGTTTTTT. It specifies CASKSGGGGTGELFF.

This clonotype was seen repeatedly, ten times or more. The rearrangement links TRBV11-2 to TRBJ2-7; 10 bases are a match to TRBD1. Germline assignment: CDR1 SGHAT and CDR2 FQNNGV. V shed 4 bases and J 5 bases; nucleotides not matched to a gene: 8. The CDR3 extends over 15 amino acids. The CDR3 DNA follows: TGTGCCAGCAGCTCATTCGACAGGGGGCTCCACGAGCAGTACTTC. Its translation is CASSSFDRGLHEQYF.

V is TRBV6-6 and J is TRBJ2-1; D unresolved. Deletions cut 7 bases from V and 0 bases from J, with 7 bases between. Germline-derived CDR1 and CDR2 are MNHNY and SVGAGI (reference sequence). The CDR3 extends over 13 amino acids. Here the CDR3 reads CASTISSYNEQFF. The DNA of the CDR3 is TGTGCCAGCACGATCAGCTCCTACAATGAGCAGTTCTTC.

This clonotype was seen a handful of times. The chain is built from TRBV27 and TRBJ2-1; D is possibly TRBD2 (6 bases). CDR1 and CDR2 from the germline V gene are MNHEY and SMNVEV (reference sequence). V was trimmed by 10 bases and J by 10 bases, leaving 23 bases between them. The CDR3 covers 14 residues. The DNA of the CDR3 is TGTGCCACGTCATGGGGGGAACTCCAATCAGAGCAGTTCTTC. It translates to CATSWGELQSEQFF.

This sequence joins TRBV7-9 and TRBJ2-1; 7 positions match TRBD2. Germline CDR1 SEHNR, CDR2 FQNEAQ (reference sequence). The V segment lost 8 bases and the J segment 8 bases; nucleotides outside the gene matches: 0. The CDR3 consists of 10 residues. In DNA, the CDR3 is TGTGCCAGCGGGGGGGATGAGCAGTTCTTC. Translated: CASGGDEQFF.

This chain uses TRBV9 with TRBJ1-1; 9 positions match TRBD1. The trim removed 3 bases at V and 5 bases at J, leaving 14 bases unmatched. Looked up from germline, CDR1 is SGDLS and CDR2 is YYNGEE. CDR3 length: 17 amino acids. CDR3 protein: CASSAGTGSLSRTEAFF. CDR3 DNA: TGTGCCAGCAGCGCGGGGACAGGGTCTTTGTCGCGGACTGAAGCTTTCTTT.

In DNA form, the CDR3 reads TGTGCCAGCAGCTTATTAGCCAACACTGAAGCTTTCTTT. Its translation: CASSLLANTEAFF. The J gene is TRBJ1-1, the V gene TRBV7-6; D call uncertain. V gave up 2 bases and J gave up 2 bases, with 6 bases separating them. Germline V gene data show CDR1 as SGHVS and CDR2 as FNYEAQ. The CDR3 totals 13 residues.

This clonotype has only a few counts. CDR3 protein: CASSLSTALNTEAFF. The CDR3 DNA follows: TGTGCCAGCAGTTTGTCTACAGCACTGAACACTGAAGCTTTCTTT. The chain combines TRBV12-3 or TRBV12-4 with TRBJ1-1; D gene ambiguous. The CDR3 is made up of 15 amino acids. With 3 bases removed from V and 0 bases from J, the gap between germline ends came to 11 bases.

The genes are TRBV19 and TRBJ1-1, with D unresolved. The CDR3 has 16 amino acids. CDR1 is LNHDA, CDR2 SQIVND, per germline (reference sequence). Trimming cost V 2 bases and J 4 bases, with 17 bases left between them. The DNA for the CDR3 is TGTGCCAGTAGTATAATATCGGAGGGTGTTGGCACTGAAGCTTTCTTT. Translation: CASSIISEGVGTEAFF.

This clonotype was picked up a small number of times. One junction end disagrees with the germline gene, perhaps due to a read error. The chain has TRBV5-3 and TRBJ2-5, with TRBD1 identical over 10 bases. TRBV5-3 is flagged as an ORF with uncertain function. There are 15 residues in the CDR3. In DNA, the CDR3 is TGCGCCAGCAGCCTTCTTGGACAGGGGGAAGAGACCCAGTACTTC. It encodes CASSLLGQGEETQYF.